This T cell receptor (beta chain) was identified in a study of regulatory T cells in long-lasting Graves disease. With iRepertoire HTBI primers and Arm-PCR of CDR3 regions, TCR beta libraries were built. TCRdb used MiXCR to reprocess the multiplex PCR reads, holding one entry per CDR3 protein. The data show 350,000 to 500,000 distinct CDR3 sequences, with about 16% seen just once and about 10% held by the top ten. Time point indicated: newly diagnosed GD, antithyroid drugs for less than 3 months. The TCR library was prepared using RNA isolated from PBMCs. Under American Thyroid Association guidelines, Graves' disease was diagnosed. The CDR3 covers 11 residues. Germline-derived CDR1 and CDR2 are MNHNS and SASEGT. The V end lost 8 bases, the J end lost 0 bases, and 3 bases lay between the germline ends. In its sample, this clonotype was seen many times. The data were also submitted as part of a second study, on T cells in Graves' hyperthyroidism and ophthalmopathy. According to that study: Most expanded thyroid clonotypes above 0.001 recurred in blood. Ophthalmopathy was distinguished from stable hyperthyroidism by 13 V-J signatures. Model predictions of ophthalmopathy came a median about 6.3 months before onset.

The sequence was collected from a woman in her 30s with Graves disease. The chain couples TRBV6-1 to TRBJ2-3; no definite D call. The specimen was peripheral blood mononuclear cells (PBMCs), collected at new diagnosis, from a patient treated with antithyroid drugs. CDR3 nucleotide sequence: TGTGCCAGCGGCAGCACAGATACGCAGTATTTT. It encodes CASGSTDTQYF.